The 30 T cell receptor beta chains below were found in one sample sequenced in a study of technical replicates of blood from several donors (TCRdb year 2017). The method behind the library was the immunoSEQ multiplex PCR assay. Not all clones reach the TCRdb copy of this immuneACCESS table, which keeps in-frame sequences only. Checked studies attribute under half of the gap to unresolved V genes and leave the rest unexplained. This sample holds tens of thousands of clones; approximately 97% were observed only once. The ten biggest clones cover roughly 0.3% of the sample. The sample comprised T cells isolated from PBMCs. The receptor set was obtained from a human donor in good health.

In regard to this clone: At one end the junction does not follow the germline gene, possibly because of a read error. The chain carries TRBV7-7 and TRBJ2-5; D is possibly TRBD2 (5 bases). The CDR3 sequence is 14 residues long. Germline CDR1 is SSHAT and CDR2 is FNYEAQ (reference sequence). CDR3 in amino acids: CASSISWTGETQYF. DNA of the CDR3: TGTGCTAGCAGCATAAGCTGGACGGGGGAGACCCAGTACTTC.

DNA of the CDR3: TGTGCCAGCGAAGGAGCGGGAAACAATGAGCAGTTCTTC. It codes for CASEGAGNNEQFF. The genes are TRBV6-5 and TRBJ2-1, with 7 bases fitting TRBD2. This CDR3 comprises 13 residues. J gave up 5 bases and V 8 bases, and 6 bases lay outside the gene matches. Germline V gene lookup returns CDR1 MNHEY and CDR2 SVGAGI.

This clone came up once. The CDR3 bases are TGTGCCAGCAGCAAAGCGTCTAACCTCTTGGTCAGGGCAGGCAAGAACACTGAAGCTTTCTTT. This translates into CASSKASNLLVRAGKNTEAFF. The V gene is TRBV21-1, the J gene TRBJ1-1; the table gives TRBD1 as D, unverified against the DNA. TRBV21-1 represents a pseudogene. The CDR3 contains 21 residues.

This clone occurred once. Written as DNA, the CDR3 is TGTGCCAGCAGGACCAGTGCAGGGGCCCCTATCGCTGAAGCTTTCTTT. Translated, it gives CASRTSAGAPIAEAFF. J is TRBJ1-1 and V is TRBV6-4, with a weak D call TRBD1 (6 bases). CDR3 size: 16 residues. Germline CDR1 MRHNA, CDR2 SNTAGT. V was trimmed by 6 bases and J by 6 bases, leaving 23 bases between them.

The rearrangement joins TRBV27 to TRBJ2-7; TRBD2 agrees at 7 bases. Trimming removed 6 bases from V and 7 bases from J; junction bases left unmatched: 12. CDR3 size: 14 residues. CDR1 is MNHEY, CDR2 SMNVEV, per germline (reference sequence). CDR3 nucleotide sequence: TGTGCCAGCAGCCCAATGGCGGGAGCATGGGAGCAGTACTTC. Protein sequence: CASSPMAGAWEQYF.

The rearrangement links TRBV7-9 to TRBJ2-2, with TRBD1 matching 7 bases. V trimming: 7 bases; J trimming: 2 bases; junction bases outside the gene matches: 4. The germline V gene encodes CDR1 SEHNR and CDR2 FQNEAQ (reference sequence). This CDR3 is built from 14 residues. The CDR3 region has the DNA TGTGCCAGCATAGGACAGGCAAACACCGGGGAGCTGTTTTTT. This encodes CASIGQANTGELFF.

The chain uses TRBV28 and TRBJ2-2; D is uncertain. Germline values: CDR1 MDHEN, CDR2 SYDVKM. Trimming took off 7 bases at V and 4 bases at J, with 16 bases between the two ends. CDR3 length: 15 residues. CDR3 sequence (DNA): TGTGCCAGCAACCTCCGGGTAAAAGGCACCGGGGAGCTGTTTTTT. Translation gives CASNLRVKGTGELFF. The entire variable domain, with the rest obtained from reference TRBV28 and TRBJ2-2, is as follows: DVKVTQSSRYLVKRTGEKVFLECVQDMDHENMFWYRQDPGLGLRLIYFSYDVKMKEKGDIPEGYSVSREKKERFSLILESASTNQTSMYLCASNLRVKGTGELFFGEGSRLTVL.

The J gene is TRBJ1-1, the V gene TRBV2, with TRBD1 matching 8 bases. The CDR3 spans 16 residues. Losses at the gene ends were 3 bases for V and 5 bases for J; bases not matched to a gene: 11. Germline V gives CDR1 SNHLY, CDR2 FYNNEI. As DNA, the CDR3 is TGTGCCAGCAGTGAGGGGGCAGGGGGCCTAGGGACTGAAGCTTTCTTT. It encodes CASSEGAGGLGTEAFF.

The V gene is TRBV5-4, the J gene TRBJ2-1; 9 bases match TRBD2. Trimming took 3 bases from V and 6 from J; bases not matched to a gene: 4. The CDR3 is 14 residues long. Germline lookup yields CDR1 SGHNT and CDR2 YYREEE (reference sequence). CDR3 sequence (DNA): TGTGCCAGCAGCTCCGGGACTAGCACCAATGAGCAGTTCTTC. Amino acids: CASSSGTSTNEQFF.

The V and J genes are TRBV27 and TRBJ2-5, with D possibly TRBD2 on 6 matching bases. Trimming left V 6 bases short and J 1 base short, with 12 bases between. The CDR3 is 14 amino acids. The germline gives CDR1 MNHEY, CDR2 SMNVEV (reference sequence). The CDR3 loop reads CASRRDGPQETQYF. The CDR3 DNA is TGTGCCAGCAGGCGGGACGGACCCCAAGAGACCCAGTACTTC.

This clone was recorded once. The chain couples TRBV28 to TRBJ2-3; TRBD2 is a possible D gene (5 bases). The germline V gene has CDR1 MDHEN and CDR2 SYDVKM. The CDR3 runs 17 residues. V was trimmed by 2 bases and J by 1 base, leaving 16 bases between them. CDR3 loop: CASSLTPLVTRTDTQYF. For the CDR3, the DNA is TGTGCCAGCAGTTTAACCCCACTAGTTACTCGCACAGATACGCAGTATTTT.

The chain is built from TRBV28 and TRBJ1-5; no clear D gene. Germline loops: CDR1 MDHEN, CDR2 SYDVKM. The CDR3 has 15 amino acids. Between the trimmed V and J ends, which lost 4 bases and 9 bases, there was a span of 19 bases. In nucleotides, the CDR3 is TGTGCCAGCAGTTCCCCGGCAGGTCAGGATACGCCCCAGCATTTT. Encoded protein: CASSSPAGQDTPQHF.

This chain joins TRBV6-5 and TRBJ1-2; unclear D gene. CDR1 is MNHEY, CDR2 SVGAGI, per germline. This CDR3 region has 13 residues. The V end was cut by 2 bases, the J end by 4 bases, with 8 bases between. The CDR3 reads CASSYIQAYGYTF. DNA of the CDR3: TGTGCCAGCAGTTACATTCAAGCCTATGGCTACACCTTC.

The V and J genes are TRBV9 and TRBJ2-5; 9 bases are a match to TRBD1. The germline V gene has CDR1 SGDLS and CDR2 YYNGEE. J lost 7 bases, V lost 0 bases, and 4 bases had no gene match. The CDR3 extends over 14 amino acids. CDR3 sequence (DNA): TGTGCCAGCAGCGTAGAGGGACAGGGCGCGACCCAGTACTTC. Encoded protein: CASSVEGQGATQYF.

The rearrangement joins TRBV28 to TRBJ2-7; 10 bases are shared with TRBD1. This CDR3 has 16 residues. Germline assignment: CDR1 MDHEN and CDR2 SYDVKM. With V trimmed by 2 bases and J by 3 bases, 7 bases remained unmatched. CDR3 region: CASSLRPGQGLYEQYF. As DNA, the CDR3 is TGTGCCAGCAGTTTAAGGCCGGGACAGGGGCTCTACGAGCAGTACTTC.

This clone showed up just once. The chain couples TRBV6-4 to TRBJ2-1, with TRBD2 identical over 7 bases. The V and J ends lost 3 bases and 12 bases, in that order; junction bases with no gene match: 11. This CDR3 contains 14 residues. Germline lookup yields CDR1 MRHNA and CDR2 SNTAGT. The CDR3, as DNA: TGTGCCAGCAGTGATGTGGGCGGGAGTGAGGCGCAGTTCTTC. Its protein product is CASSDVGGSEAQFF.

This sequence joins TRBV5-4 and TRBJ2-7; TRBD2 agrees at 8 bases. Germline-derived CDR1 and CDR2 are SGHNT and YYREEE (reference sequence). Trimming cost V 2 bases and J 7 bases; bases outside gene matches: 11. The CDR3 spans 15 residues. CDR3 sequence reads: CASSFVTGTRGEQYF. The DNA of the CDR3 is TGTGCCAGCAGCTTCGTTACCGGGACTAGGGGAGAGCAGTACTTC.

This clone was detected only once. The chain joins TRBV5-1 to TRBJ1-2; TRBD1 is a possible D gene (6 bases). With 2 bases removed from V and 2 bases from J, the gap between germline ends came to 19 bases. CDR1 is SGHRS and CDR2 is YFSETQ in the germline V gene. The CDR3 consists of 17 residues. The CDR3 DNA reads TGCGCCAGCAGCTTACAGGCGGGGGCCAACCCCAACTATGGCTACACCTTC. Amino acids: CASSLQAGANPNYGYTF.

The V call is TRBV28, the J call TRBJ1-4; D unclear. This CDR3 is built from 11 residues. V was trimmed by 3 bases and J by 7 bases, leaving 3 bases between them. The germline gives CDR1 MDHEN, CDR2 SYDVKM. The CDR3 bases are TGTGCCAGCAGTTTTCTTGAAAAACTGTTTTTT. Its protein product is CASSFLEKLFF.

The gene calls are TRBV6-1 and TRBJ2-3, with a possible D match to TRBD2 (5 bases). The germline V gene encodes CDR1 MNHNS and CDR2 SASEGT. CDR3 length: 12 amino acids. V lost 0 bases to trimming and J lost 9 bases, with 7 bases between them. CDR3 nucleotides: TGTGCCAGCAGTGAAGCCCCGGGGACGCAGTATTTT. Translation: CASSEAPGTQYF.

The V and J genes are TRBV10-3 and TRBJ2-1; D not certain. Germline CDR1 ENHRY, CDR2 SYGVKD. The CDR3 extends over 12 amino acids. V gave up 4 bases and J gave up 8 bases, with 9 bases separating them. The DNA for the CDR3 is TGTGCCATCAGTGTCCAGGCCGATGAGCAGTTCTTC. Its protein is CAISVQADEQFF.

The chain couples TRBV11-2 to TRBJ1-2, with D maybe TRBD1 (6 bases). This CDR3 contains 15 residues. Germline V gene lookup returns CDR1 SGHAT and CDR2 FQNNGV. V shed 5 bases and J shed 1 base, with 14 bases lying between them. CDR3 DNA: TGTGCCAGCAGCCCTAACCAGGGGAGTAACTATGGCTACACCTTC. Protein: CASSPNQGSNYGYTF.

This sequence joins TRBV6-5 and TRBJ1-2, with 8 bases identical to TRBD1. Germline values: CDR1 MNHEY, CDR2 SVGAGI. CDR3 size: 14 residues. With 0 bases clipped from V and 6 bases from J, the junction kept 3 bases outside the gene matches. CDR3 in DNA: TGTGCCAGCAGTTACTCACACAGGGGGAATGGCTACACCTTC. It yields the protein CASSYSHRGNGYTF.

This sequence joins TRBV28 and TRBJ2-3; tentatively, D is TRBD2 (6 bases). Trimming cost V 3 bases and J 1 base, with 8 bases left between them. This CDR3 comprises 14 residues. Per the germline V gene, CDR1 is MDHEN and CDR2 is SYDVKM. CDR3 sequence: CASSLPGGTDTQYF. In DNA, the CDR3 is TGTGCCAGCAGTTTGCCGGGGGGCACAGATACGCAGTATTTT.

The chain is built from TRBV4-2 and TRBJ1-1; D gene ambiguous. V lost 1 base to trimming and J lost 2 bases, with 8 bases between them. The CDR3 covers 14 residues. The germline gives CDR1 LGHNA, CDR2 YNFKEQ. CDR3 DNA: TGTGCCAGCAGCCAAGCAACAGATAACACTGAAGCTTTCTTT. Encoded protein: CASSQATDNTEAFF.

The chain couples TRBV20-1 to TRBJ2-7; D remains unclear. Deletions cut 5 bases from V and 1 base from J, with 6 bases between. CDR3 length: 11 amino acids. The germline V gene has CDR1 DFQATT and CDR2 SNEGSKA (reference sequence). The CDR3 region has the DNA TGCAGTGCTCCCCTATCCTACGAGCAGTACTTC. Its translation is CSAPLSYEQYF.

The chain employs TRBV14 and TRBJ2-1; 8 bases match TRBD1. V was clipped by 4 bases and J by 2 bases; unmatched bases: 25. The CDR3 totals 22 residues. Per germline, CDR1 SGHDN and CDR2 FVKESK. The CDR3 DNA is TGTGCCAGCAGCCCCTGGGGGACAGGCAGAGACCTGCTAGCTGATACCTACAATGAGCAGTTCTTC. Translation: CASSPWGTGRDLLADTYNEQFF.

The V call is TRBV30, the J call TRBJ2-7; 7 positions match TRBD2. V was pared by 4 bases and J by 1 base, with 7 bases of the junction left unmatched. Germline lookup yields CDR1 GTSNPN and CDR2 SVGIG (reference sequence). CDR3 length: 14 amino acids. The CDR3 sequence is CAWMLSGISYEQYF. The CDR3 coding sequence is TGTGCCTGGATGTTAAGCGGGATATCCTACGAGCAGTACTTC.

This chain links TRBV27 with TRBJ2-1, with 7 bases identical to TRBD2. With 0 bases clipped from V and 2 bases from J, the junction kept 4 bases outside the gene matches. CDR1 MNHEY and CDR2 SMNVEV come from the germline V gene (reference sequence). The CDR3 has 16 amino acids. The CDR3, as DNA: TGTGCCAGCAGTTTATCTGCGGGAGAAACCTACAATGAGCAGTTCTTC. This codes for CASSLSAGETYNEQFF.

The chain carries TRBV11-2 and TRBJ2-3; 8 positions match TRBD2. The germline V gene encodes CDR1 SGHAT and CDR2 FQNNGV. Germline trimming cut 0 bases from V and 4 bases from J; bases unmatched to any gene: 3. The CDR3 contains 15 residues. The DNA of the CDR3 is TGTGCCAGCAGCTTAGATCGAGCGGGGGCAGATACGCAGTATTTT. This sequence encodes CASSLDRAGADTQYF.